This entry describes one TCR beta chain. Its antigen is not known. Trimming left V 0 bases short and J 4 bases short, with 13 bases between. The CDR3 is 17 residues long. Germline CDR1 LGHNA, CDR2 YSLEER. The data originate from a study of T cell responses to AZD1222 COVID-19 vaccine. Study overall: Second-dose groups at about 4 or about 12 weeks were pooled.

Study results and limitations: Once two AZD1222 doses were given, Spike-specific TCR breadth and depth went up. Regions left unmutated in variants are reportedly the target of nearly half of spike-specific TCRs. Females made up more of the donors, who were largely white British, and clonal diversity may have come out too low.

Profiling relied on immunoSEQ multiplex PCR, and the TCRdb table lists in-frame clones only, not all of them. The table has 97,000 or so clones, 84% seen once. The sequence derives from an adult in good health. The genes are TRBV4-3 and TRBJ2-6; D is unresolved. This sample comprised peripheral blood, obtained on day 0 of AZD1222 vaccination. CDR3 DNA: TGCGCCAGCAGCCAAGAACAACCCAGTGCGGGGGCCAACGTCCTGACTTTC. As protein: CASSQEQPSAGANVLTF.